This T cell receptor (beta chain) was sequenced during a study of beta chain features in type 1 diabetes. This clone appeared a few times. V dropped 3 bases and J dropped 6; count of bases not matched to a gene: 6. CDR3 length: 15 amino acids. CDR1 and CDR2 from the germline V gene are MNHNS and SASEGT. Expressed TCRB transcripts were sequenced after all isolated RNA was converted to cDNA. Clones were sequenced by immunoSEQ multiplex PCR, and TCRdb holds only the in-frame ones, with some missing. This table holds about 240,000 clones, about 30% found once. The source is a man aged 30 to 45 in good health. J is TRBJ2-7 and V is TRBV6-1, with 12 bases fitting TRBD2. The sequenced sample consisted of central memory CD4+ T cells from blood. CDR3 loop: CASSETSGSFGEQYF. In DNA, the CDR3 is TGTGCCAGCAGTGAGACTAGCGGGAGTTTTGGCGAGCAGTACTTC.